This passage covers 23 T cell receptor beta chains from one sample sequenced in a study of vaccination and CD4 T cells after COVID-19. No cognate antigen is known for these TCRs. Scientists ran DNA taken from cultured CD4+ T cells through the Oncomine TCR Beta short-read assay for sequencing. Each CDR3 protein gets one entry after TCRdb re-called the PCR reads with MiXCR. The data hold 7,200 or so distinct CDR3 sequences, with 52% observed a single time. As to treatment: approximately nine-day PBMC culture with coronavirus spike peptide pools or control peptides (ViraFEST assay). Gathered ahead of the COVID-19 pandemic (2011-2018) were the CD4+ T cells of the unexposed donor. Sequencing was done on a sample of CD4+ T cells from blood, cultured in vitro. These receptors originate from a human donor in good health.

This clonotype has only a few counts. The chain employs TRBV7-8 and TRBJ2-2; the D call may be TRBD1 or TRBD2 (5 bases each). The CDR3 runs to 16 residues. Germline CDR1 SGHVS, CDR2 FQNEAQ. V was shortened by 5 bases and J by 6 bases, with 19 bases between the two germline ends. The CDR3 is CASSQGGRSGAGELFF. In DNA form, the CDR3 reads TGTGCCAGCAGCCAGGGTGGCAGGAGCGGTGCCGGGGAGCTGTTTTTT.

This clonotype was detected a few times. The chain employs TRBV19 and TRBJ1-2; no firm D call. Looked up from germline, CDR1 is LNHDA and CDR2 is SQIVND (reference sequence). This CDR3 comprises 12 residues. V lost 7 bases and J 0 bases, leaving 6 bases between the germline ends. CDR3 nucleotide sequence: TGTGCCAGTAATGAAGCTAACTATGGCTACACCTTC. It specifies CASNEANYGYTF.

The genes are TRBV6-5 and TRBJ2-7; 11 bases line up with TRBD2. The CDR3 contains 16 residues. After removal of 1 base from V and 3 bases from J, the junction contained 5 bases not matched to a gene. The germline V gene has CDR1 MNHEY and CDR2 SVGAGI. The CDR3 DNA follows: TGTGCCAGCAGTTACTTACGTAGCGGGAGGGTCTACGAGCAGTACTTC. Translation: CASSYLRSGRVYEQYF.

This clonotype was found a few times. The chain links TRBV7-9 to TRBJ1-6; TRBD1 matches 10 bases. With 2 bases clipped from V and 8 bases from J, the junction kept 3 bases outside the gene matches. Germline-derived CDR1 and CDR2 are SEHNR and FQNEAQ (reference sequence). The CDR3 totals 15 residues. CDR3 DNA sequence: TGTGCCAGCAGCTTACCGGGGACAGGGGATTCACCCCTCCACTTT. Its translation: CASSLPGTGDSPLHF.

This clonotype has just one count. The rearrangement joins TRBV6-5 to TRBJ1-1; D is unresolved. Germline lookup yields CDR1 MNHEY and CDR2 SVGAGI. Trimming cost V 4 bases and J 4 bases, with 10 bases left between them. The CDR3 length is 13 residues. Here the CDR3 reads CASSFSGVTEAFF. CDR3 DNA: TGTGCCAGCAGTTTTAGTGGCGTCACTGAAGCTTTCTTT.

The V call is TRBV12-3 or TRBV12-4, the J call TRBJ2-7; 11 bases agree with TRBD2. Germline trimming cut 6 bases from V and 0 bases from J; bases unmatched to any gene: 4. The CDR3 is 15 amino acids. Here the CDR3 reads CASSRTSGGSYEQYF. Written as DNA, the CDR3 is TGTGCCAGCAGCCGTACTAGCGGGGGCTCCTACGAGCAGTACTTC.

The CDR3: CASSEDGTGFRTEAFF. DNA for the CDR3: TGTGCCAGCAGTGAAGATGGGACAGGATTTCGGACTGAAGCTTTCTTT. V is TRBV6-1 and J is TRBJ1-1; TRBD1 aligns across 8 bases. Germline V gene lookup returns CDR1 MNHNS and CDR2 SASEGT. V lost 1 base, J lost 5 bases, and 9 bases stayed unmatched. This CDR3 has 16 amino acids.

This clonotype has only a few counts. The gene calls are TRBV10-3 and TRBJ2-3; 10 bases line up with TRBD2. Looked up from germline, CDR1 is ENHRY and CDR2 is SYGVKD. V lost 4 bases and J lost 1; bases outside the gene matches: 11. There are 18 residues in the CDR3. DNA for the CDR3: TGTGCCATCAGTGCAGCGGGAGGGCCCTCGTTCGGCACAGATACGCAGTATTTT. It codes for CAISAAGGPSFGTDTQYF.

This clonotype was picked up a small number of times. The V call is TRBV6-1, the J call TRBJ1-1; D remains ambiguous. Germline-derived CDR1 and CDR2 are MNHNS and SASEGT. V gave up 1 base and J gave up 11 bases, with 14 bases separating them. The CDR3 is made up of 13 amino acids. CDR3: CASSEVRLNGAFF. The CDR3 bases are TGTGCCAGCAGTGAAGTACGACTAAATGGGGCTTTCTTT.

The chain joins TRBV7-8 to TRBJ2-1; a weak D match, TRBD1 (6 bases). The CDR3 has 13 residues. The germline gives CDR1 SGHVS, CDR2 FQNEAQ. The V gene lost 8 bases and the J gene lost 13 bases, with 21 bases spanning the gap. In DNA, the CDR3 is TGTGCCAGCGCCGCCCAAGGCCCGGGACATCAGTTCTTC. This sequence encodes CASAAQGPGHQFF.

There are a few counts of this clonotype. The rearrangement joins TRBV6-1 to TRBJ2-2, with D maybe TRBD2 (6 bases). This CDR3 is 16 amino acids long. With 2 bases removed from V and 1 base from J, the gap between germline ends came to 11 bases. CDR1 and CDR2 (germline): MNHNS, SASEGT. CDR3 sequence (DNA): TGTGCCAGCAGTGAATTGGTGGGAGGGAACACCGGGGAGCTGTTTTTT. It codes for CASSELVGGNTGELFF.

This clonotype came up a few times. The V and J genes are TRBV7-8 and TRBJ2-2; weak D call: TRBD2 (6 bases). V shed 5 bases and J shed 4 bases, with 23 bases lying between them. This CDR3 has 18 amino acids. Per the germline V gene, CDR1 is SGHVS and CDR2 is FQNEAQ. As DNA, the CDR3 is TGTGCCAGCAGCAGGTCTTGGGGAGGTGGGAGGAGCACCGGGGAGCTGTTTTTT. It encodes CASSRSWGGGRSTGELFF.

In its sample, this clonotype was seen once. This chain joins TRBV5-1 and TRBJ1-2, with D unclear. Trimming cost V 2 bases and J 6 bases, with 11 bases left between them. The CDR3 totals 13 residues. CDR1 is SGHRS and CDR2 is YFSETQ in the germline V gene. This chain's CDR3 is CASSFAGYDGYTF. CDR3 nucleotides: TGCGCCAGCAGCTTCGCGGGTTACGATGGCTACACCTTC.

In this sample, this clonotype turned up a few times. The chain uses TRBV6-5 and TRBJ1-2, with D possibly matching TRBD1 (6 bases). V lost 4 bases and J lost 1, with 10 bases in between. CDR3 length: 14 amino acids. Per germline, CDR1 MNHEY and CDR2 SVGAGI. The CDR3 region has the DNA TGTGCCAGCAGTTCGGGGGACATTAACTATGGCTACACCTTC. Translated, it gives CASSSGDINYGYTF.

This clonotype was seen a handful of times. The chain uses TRBV10-3 and TRBJ2-5; 11 positions match TRBD2. The germline V gene has CDR1 ENHRY and CDR2 SYGVKD. CDR3 length equals 15 residues. The trim removed 4 bases at V and 5 bases at J, leaving 6 bases unmatched. The CDR3 DNA reads as TGTGCCATCAGTGCCGGGACTAGCGGCAAGGAGACCCAGTACTTC. Protein sequence: CAISAGTSGKETQYF.

The genes are TRBV7-2 and TRBJ1-2; D possibly corresponds to TRBD1 (6 bases). This CDR3 contains 15 residues. Germline lookup yields CDR1 SGHTA and CDR2 FQGNSA. Trimming took 3 bases from V and 7 from J, leaving 18 bases between them. The DNA of the CDR3 is TGTGCCAGCAGCTTGGGGGGCCAGGGGACTGGTGGCTACACCTTC. Translating gives CASSLGGQGTGGYTF. The variable domain in full, with the rest retrieved from reference TRBV7-2 and TRBJ1-2, is GAGVSQSPSNKVTEKGKDVELRCDPISGHTALYWYRQSLGQGLEFLIYFQGNSAPDKSGLPSDRFSAERTGGSVSTLTIQRTQQEDSAVYLCASSLGGQGTGGYTFGSGTRLTVV.

The genes are TRBV27 and TRBJ2-4; 9 bases map to TRBD1. This CDR3 contains 15 residues. The V and J ends lost 5 bases and 4 bases, in that order; junction bases with no gene match: 6. In germline, CDR1 is MNHEY, CDR2 SMNVEV (reference sequence). The CDR3 reads CASSMTGGWKNIQYF. Here the CDR3 DNA reads TGTGCCAGCAGTATGACAGGGGGATGGAAAAACATTCAGTACTTC.

V gene TRBV30 combines with J gene TRBJ1-1; D might be TRBD1 (5 bases). V was cut by 2 bases and J by 1 base, with 8 bases left in between. The germline CDR1 and CDR2 sequences are GTSNPN and SVGIG (reference sequence). The CDR3 extends over 13 amino acids. In DNA, the CDR3 is TGTGCCTGGAGTCCAGGGTGGAACACTGAAGCTTTCTTT. Its translation: CAWSPGWNTEAFF.

The chain employs TRBV25-1 and TRBJ1-5; D gene uncertain. V dropped 1 base and J dropped 4 bases, with 14 bases sitting between them. The CDR3 consists of 16 residues. Per the germline V gene, CDR1 is MGHDK and CDR2 is SYGVNS. CDR3 sequence reads: CASSESTTWGNQPQHF. DNA of the CDR3: TGTGCCAGCAGTGAATCCACAACCTGGGGAAATCAGCCCCAGCATTTT.

This rearrangement joins TRBV30 to TRBJ2-5; no clear D. Germline CDR1 reads GTSNPN; CDR2 reads SVGIG (reference sequence). The V gene lost 0 bases and the J gene lost 5 bases, with 13 bases spanning the gap. The CDR3 runs to 14 residues. CDR3 region: CAWSVLGRDETQYF. The CDR3 nucleotides are TGTGCCTGGAGTGTTTTGGGTAGGGATGAGACCCAGTACTTC.

The chain couples TRBV6-1 to TRBJ1-6, with D perhaps matching TRBD1 (6 bases). V lost 5 bases, J lost 0 bases, and 17 bases lay in between. From germline, CDR1 is MNHNS and CDR2 SASEGT. The CDR3 runs to 18 residues. The CDR3 DNA reads TGTGCCAGCAGTCCGCTACAGGGTATCTCCTCCTATAATTCACCCCTCCACTTT. It is translated as CASSPLQGISSYNSPLHF.

CDR3 loop: CASSGQGAGDNEQFF. The CDR3, as DNA: TGTGCCAGCAGTGGACAGGGGGCTGGAGACAATGAGCAGTTCTTC. This chain connects TRBV27 to TRBJ2-1; TRBD1 matches at 11 bases. This CDR3 has 15 amino acids. V gave up 5 bases and J gave up 5 bases; unmatched junction bases: 5. Germline CDR1 is MNHEY and CDR2 is SMNVEV (reference sequence).

The chain uses TRBV7-8 and TRBJ2-3, with D perhaps TRBD2 (5 bases). The germline V gene has CDR1 SGHVS and CDR2 FQNEAQ. Trimming removed 3 bases at V and 2 bases at J, with 9 bases between. This CDR3 has 14 residues. The CDR3 is CASSFRGYTDTQYF. The CDR3 DNA sequence: TGTGCCAGCAGCTTCCGGGGTTACACAGATACGCAGTATTTT. Filled out from reference TRBV7-8 and TRBJ2-3, the complete variable domain reads GAGVSQSPRYKVAKRGQDVALRCDPISGHVSLFWYQQALGQGPEFLTYFQNEAQLDKSGLPSDRFFAERPEGSVSTLKIQRTQQEDSAVYLCASSFRGYTDTQYFGPGTRLTVL.